These 13 T cell receptor beta chains came from one sample sequenced in a study of shared clonotypes between healthy human individuals. Profiled with immunoSEQ multiplex PCR; TCRdb holds only in-frame clones, not every one. This table holds a few million clones, 85% to 95% found once. Sequenced input: naive CD4+ T cells from PBMCs. As to subset: CD45RA+ positively selected. These TCRs come from a man younger than 35 in good health. Some clones in this sample may be carry-over from other donors' samples.

This clone appeared a single time. V is TRBV14 and J is TRBJ1-3, with D hard to call. From germline, CDR1 is SGHDN and CDR2 FVKESK. V dropped 1 base and J dropped 2 bases, with 6 bases sitting between them. The length of the CDR3 is 14 residues. CDR3 amino acids: CASSQVSTGNTIYF. CDR3 sequence (DNA): TGTGCCAGCAGCCAAGTGTCCACTGGAAACACCATATATTTT.

The chain recombines TRBV6-1 with TRBJ2-7, with D possibly matching TRBD1 (6 bases). From germline, CDR1 is MNHNS and CDR2 SASEGT. Trimming left V 5 bases short and J 3 bases short, with 14 bases between. This CDR3 comprises 14 residues. The CDR3 DNA reads TGTGCCAGCAGTAGATCCGGGACATTCTACGAGCAGTACTTC. As protein: CASSRSGTFYEQYF.

This clone was picked up one time. This rearrangement joins TRBV5-1 to TRBJ2-7, with unresolved D. V lost 4 bases and J 3 bases, leaving 14 bases between the germline ends. Per germline, CDR1 SGHRS and CDR2 YFSETQ. This CDR3 comprises 14 residues. The DNA of the CDR3 is TGCGCCAGCAGCCCTGCCCCGCCAGACTACGAGCAGTACTTC. This translates into CASSPAPPDYEQYF.

In regard to this clone: Other DNA sequences of this sample code for an identical CDR3. V is TRBV6-1 and J is TRBJ1-4, with 8 bases that match TRBD1. The CDR3 extends over 14 amino acids. The ends lost 6 bases at V and 5 bases at J; junction bases unmatched: 5. Germline values: CDR1 MNHNS, CDR2 SASEGT. As DNA, the CDR3 is TGTGCCAGCAGCGAGGACAGGGTCAATGAAAAACTGTTTTTT. It specifies CASSEDRVNEKLFF.

CDR3 amino acids: CASSVGGGLFSYEQYF. The CDR3 region has the DNA TGTGCCAGCAGTGTGGGAGGGGGACTTTTCTCCTACGAGCAGTACTTC. The V gene is TRBV2, the J gene TRBJ2-7, with D perhaps matching TRBD2 (7 bases). Germline CDR1 SNHLY, CDR2 FYNNEI. Deletions cut 4 bases from V and 0 bases from J, with 16 bases between. The CDR3 totals 16 residues.

As DNA, the CDR3 is TGCGCCAGCAGCTTGTTTCCCGGGTCCGAGCGGCTCACCGGGGAGCTGTTTTTT. Its protein is CASSLFPGSERLTGELFF. The V call is TRBV5-1, the J call TRBJ2-2; perhaps TRBD2 as D (5 bases). The CDR3 sequence is 18 residues long. V lost 1 base and J lost 4, with 20 bases in between. Germline V gene sequence: CDR1 SGHRS, CDR2 YFSETQ.

This rearrangement joins TRBV15 to TRBJ1-5, with D tentatively TRBD1 (5 bases). V was trimmed by 1 base and J by 8 bases, leaving 18 bases between them. Germline V gene data show CDR1 as LNHNV and CDR2 as YYDKDF (reference sequence). This CDR3 spans 16 amino acids. The CDR3: CATSRGGTAPQEPQHF. CDR3 sequence (DNA): TGTGCCACCAGCAGAGGAGGGACGGCGCCGCAAGAGCCCCAGCATTTT.

The chain links TRBV7-9 to TRBJ1-4; D is uncertain. The CDR3 runs 15 residues. CDR1 is SEHNR, CDR2 FQNEAQ, per germline (reference sequence). V lost 0 bases and J lost 8, with 13 bases in between. CDR3 sequence: CASSLAGGRAEKLFF. CDR3 DNA: TGTGCCAGCAGCTTAGCAGGAGGTAGAGCAGAAAAACTGTTTTTT.

The chain recombines TRBV6-1 with TRBJ2-3, with TRBD2 matching over 10 bases. Germline lookup yields CDR1 MNHNS and CDR2 SASEGT. CDR3 length: 13 amino acids. V gave up 5 bases and J gave up 5 bases; unmatched junction bases: 1. For the CDR3, the DNA is TGTGCCAGCAGTCGACTAGCGGGAGATACGCAGTATTTT. It specifies CASSRLAGDTQYF.

V usage is TRBV28 and J usage is TRBJ1-2, with D perhaps matching TRBD1 (6 bases). The V gene's germline CDR1 is MDHEN and CDR2 SYDVKM. Trimming cost V 8 bases and J 0 bases, with 16 bases left between them. This CDR3 is 15 amino acids long. In DNA, the CDR3 is TGTGCCAGCGCCCCTGTGGACAGCCCTAACTATGGCTACACCTTC. Amino acid sequence: CASAPVDSPNYGYTF.

This chain links TRBV16 with TRBJ2-5; no definite D call. The V end was cut by 3 bases, the J end by 5 bases, with 10 bases between. Germline-derived CDR1 and CDR2 are KGHSY and FQNENV. The CDR3 is 13 amino acids. The CDR3 region is CASSHSVLETQYF. DNA of the CDR3: TGTGCCAGCAGCCACTCTGTACTTGAGACCCAGTACTTC.

The chain is built from TRBV4-3 and TRBJ2-7; D is perhaps TRBD1 (6 bases). Trimming cost V 4 bases and J 5 bases, with 15 bases left between them. The CDR3 extends over 14 amino acids. Germline-derived CDR1 and CDR2 are LGHNA and YSLEER. CDR3 loop: CASSLRTPGDEQYF. The CDR3 DNA reads TGCGCCAGCAGCCTACGGACTCCAGGGGACGAGCAGTACTTC.

The rearrangement links TRBV5-1 to TRBJ2-3; D is perhaps TRBD1 or TRBD2 (5 bases each). Germline CDR1 is SGHRS and CDR2 is YFSETQ. The CDR3 spans 15 residues. V was shortened by 4 bases and J by 4 bases, with 16 bases between the two germline ends. The CDR3 nucleotides are TGCGCCAGCAGCCCAGGGACCTTCGGGTCAGATACGCAGTATTTT. It is translated as CASSPGTFGSDTQYF.